This T cell receptor beta chain was identified in a study of regulatory T cells in long-lasting Graves disease. Overall study results and limits: With persistent disease, TRBV28, TRBJ1-2 and TRBJ2-5 were the favored segments.

The CDR3 has 15 residues. Germline loops: CDR1 MNHEY, CDR2 SVGEGT. The ends were cut back, 5 bases at V and 3 bases at J, with 17 bases in the middle. For this clonotype: Its antigen is not identified.

Time point meaning: newly diagnosed GD, antithyroid drugs for less than 3 months. PBMC-derived RNA was used for the TCR library. Enrollment of patients was through an endocrinology department in Xi'an, China. Relying on iRepertoire HTBI primers and Arm-PCR of CDR3 regions, the team built TCR beta libraries. TCRdb re-called the multiplex PCR reads through MiXCR, storing one row per CDR3 protein. The sample lists over 500,000 distinct CDR3 sequences; about 16% were seen once. In addition, the sample was reused for a study of T cells in Graves' hyperthyroidism and ophthalmopathy. That study reports: On the basis of clinical symptoms, serum thyroxine and TRAb, thyroid ultrasound and orbital computed tomography, diagnoses were made. Model predictions of ophthalmopathy came a median 6.5 months before onset.

The chain uses TRBV6-2 or TRBV6-3 and TRBJ2-7; D is perhaps TRBD2 (5 bases). Sequencing was performed on peripheral blood mononuclear cells (PBMCs), taken at new diagnosis, from a patient treated with antithyroid drugs. This sequence originates from a man between 18 and 35 years old with Graves disease. In DNA, the CDR3 is TGTGCCAGCAGTGAACCAGAGCGGAATTTCTACGAGCAGTACTTC. As protein: CASSEPERNFYEQYF.